Listed below are T cell receptor beta chains from one sample, sequenced in a study of T cells in Graves' hyperthyroidism and ophthalmopathy. TCRdb used MiXCR to reprocess the multiplex PCR reads, holding one entry per CDR3 protein. The data contain approximately 600,000 distinct CDR3 sequences, roughly 15% of them seen just once; the ten biggest clones take up over 3.5%. The sample consisted of blood. These receptors were taken from a woman aged 35 to 49 with Graves' ophthalmopathy. CDR3s include the opening cysteine and the closing phenylalanine or tryptophan. D genes are given only for firm matches. Size tells how often a clone was seen (once, few, many) or the class of an expanded clone, and some rows leave it out.

clone size: few
D gene: .
V gene: TRBV11-1
J gene: TRBJ2-7
CDR3 DNA: TGTGCCAGCAGCTTCGGGATATCGTACGAGCAGTACTTC
CDR3 protein: CASSFGISYEQYF

clone size: .
D gene: .
V gene: TRBV30
J gene: TRBJ1-1
CDR3 DNA: TGTGCCTGGAGTAACCACAGAACTGAAGCTTTCTTT
CDR3 protein: CAWSNHRTEAFF

clone size: few
D gene: TRBD1
V gene: TRBV5-1
J gene: TRBJ2-2
CDR3 DNA: TGCGCCAGCGGAAATGGGGACAGAGCGAACACCGGGGAGCTGTTTTTT
CDR3 protein: CASGNGDRANTGELFF

clone size: .
D gene: .
V gene: TRBV5-6
J gene: TRBJ1-1
CDR3 DNA: TGTGCCAGCAGCTCACGGGGGGGGAGGGCTTACATGAACACTGAAGCTTTCTTT
CDR3 protein: CASSSRGGRAYMNTEAFF

clone size: .
D gene: .
V gene: TRBV20-1
J gene: TRBJ2-2
CDR3 DNA: TGCAGTGCCGAGGACAAGGGTACGAACACCGGGGAGCTGTTTTTT
CDR3 protein: CSAEDKGTNTGELFF

clone size: many
D gene: .
V gene: TRBV25-1
J gene: TRBJ1-2
CDR3 DNA: TGTGCCAGCAGATCAGAATTCCCTGGTGGCTACACCTTC
CDR3 protein: CASRSEFPGGYTF

clone size: many
D gene: TRBD1
V gene: TRBV5-1
J gene: TRBJ1-2
CDR3 DNA: TGCGCCAGCAGCGCGACAGGGGGCGACTATGGCTACACCTTC
CDR3 protein: CASSATGGDYGYTF

clone size: many
D gene: .
V gene: TRBV16
J gene: TRBJ1-1
CDR3 DNA: TGTGCCAGCAGCCAAAGAGGGGGAGGGGCTGAAGCTTTCTTT
CDR3 protein: CASSQRGGGAEAFF

clone size: few
D gene: .
V gene: TRBV12-3/TRBV12-4
J gene: TRBJ1-1
CDR3 DNA: TGTGCCACCGCCGGCCAGGCCATGAACACTGAAGCTTTCTTT
CDR3 protein: CATAGQAMNTEAFF

clone size: .
D gene: .
V gene: TRBV6-1
J gene: TRBJ1-5
CDR3 DNA: TGTGCCAGCAGTGTCCCTATTGGGGGTATTCGTGCTCATCAGCCCCAGCATTTT
CDR3 protein: CASSVPIGGIRAHQPQHF

clone size: many
D gene: .
V gene: TRBV28
J gene: TRBJ1-1
CDR3 DNA: TGTGCCAGCAGGGGGAAGATGAACACTGAAGCTTTCTTT
CDR3 protein: CASRGKMNTEAFF

clone size: many
D gene: .
V gene: TRBV2
J gene: TRBJ2-7
CDR3 DNA: TGTGCCAGCAGTGTGGAGGGGCCAACCTACGAGCAGTACTTC
CDR3 protein: CASSVEGPTYEQYF

clone size: .
D gene: .
V gene: TRBV28
J gene: TRBJ2-7
CDR3 DNA: TGTGCCAGCTGCAGGGTTTCCTACGAGCAGTACTTC
CDR3 protein: CASCRVSYEQYF

clone size: many
D gene: .
V gene: TRBV7-9
J gene: TRBJ1-1
CDR3 DNA: TGTGCCAGCAGCCGACATGTTATGAACACTGAAGCTTTCTTT
CDR3 protein: CASSRHVMNTEAFF

clone size: few
D gene: TRBD2
V gene: TRBV2
J gene: TRBJ2-7
CDR3 DNA: TGTGCCAGCAGTGTTTCTAGCGGGCCCTCTAGGGAGCAGTACTTC
CDR3 protein: CASSVSSGPSREQYF

clone size: few
D gene: .
V gene: TRBV29-1
J gene: TRBJ2-2
CDR3 DNA: TGCAGCGTTGAAGGGGCCTACACCGGGGAGCTGTTTTTT
CDR3 protein: CSVEGAYTGELFF

clone size: many
D gene: TRBD1
V gene: TRBV29-1
J gene: TRBJ2-2
CDR3 DNA: TGCAGCGGTGGGACAGATTCGAACACCGGGGAGCTGTTTTTT
CDR3 protein: CSGGTDSNTGELFF

clone size: .
D gene: .
V gene: TRBV7-2
J gene: TRBJ2-7
CDR3 DNA: TGTGCCAGCAGCGTGACAGTAGTCTCCTACGAGCGGTACTTC
CDR3 protein: CASSVTVVSYERYF

clone size: many
D gene: TRBD1
V gene: TRBV5-1
J gene: TRBJ1-2
CDR3 DNA: TGCGCCAGCAGCTTGGGCCCGACAGGGGACTATGGCTACACCTTC
CDR3 protein: CASSLGPTGDYGYTF

clone size: many
D gene: .
V gene: TRBV11-3
J gene: TRBJ1-1
CDR3 DNA: TGTGCCAGCAGCTTAGGTTTAGACACTGAAGCTTTCTTT
CDR3 protein: CASSLGLDTEAFF

clone size: many
D gene: .
V gene: TRBV2
J gene: TRBJ1-1
CDR3 DNA: TGTGCCAGCAGTGATCAGTTGGGTCTACTCGAAGCTTTCTTT
CDR3 protein: CASSDQLGLLEAFF

clone size: .
D gene: TRBD1
V gene: TRBV25-1
J gene: TRBJ2-7
CDR3 DNA: TGTGCCAGCAGTGGACAGGGGATCTCCTACGAGCAGTACTTC
CDR3 protein: CASSGQGISYEQYF

clone size: many
D gene: TRBD1
V gene: TRBV6-2/TRBV6-3
J gene: TRBJ1-5
CDR3 DNA: TGTGCCAGCAGTTCTCTCTCCGGGACAGGACGGGGTAGCAATCAGCCCCAGCATTTT
CDR3 protein: CASSSLSGTGRGSNQPQHF

clone size: many
D gene: .
V gene: TRBV6-2/TRBV6-3
J gene: TRBJ2-7
CDR3 DNA: TGTGCCAGCAGTCTCGAAAGCTACGAGCAGTACTTC
CDR3 protein: CASSLESYEQYF

clone size: many
D gene: TRBD1
V gene: TRBV10-3
J gene: TRBJ1-3
CDR3 DNA: TGTGCCATCAGCCGGACAGGCGGAAACACCATATATTTT
CDR3 protein: CAISRTGGNTIYF

clone size: many
D gene: TRBD2
V gene: TRBV7-3
J gene: TRBJ2-5
CDR3 DNA: TGTGCCAGCAGTATCGGGACTAGCTGGCAAGAGACCCAGTACTTC
CDR3 protein: CASSIGTSWQETQYF

clone size: many
D gene: .
V gene: TRBV29-1
J gene: TRBJ2-7
CDR3 DNA: TGCAGCGTTGAAAGCTGGGGCGGGTCGTCTTACGAGCAGTACTTC
CDR3 protein: CSVESWGGSSYEQYF

clone size: many
D gene: TRBD2
V gene: TRBV15
J gene: TRBJ2-4
CDR3 DNA: TGTGCCACCAGCAGAGGGACTAGCGGGACTTTAGCCAAAAACATTCAGTACTTC
CDR3 protein: CATSRGTSGTLAKNIQYF

clone size: many
D gene: .
V gene: TRBV6-5
J gene: TRBJ1-5
CDR3 DNA: TGTGCCAGCAGTTATGGTCAGGGTAATCAGCCCCAGCATTTT
CDR3 protein: CASSYGQGNQPQHF

clone size: .
D gene: .
V gene: TRBV28
J gene: TRBJ2-3
CDR3 DNA: TGTGCCAGCAGTCCGGGGCCCTTCCTCAACACAGATACGCAGTATTTT
CDR3 protein: CASSPGPFLNTDTQYF

clone size: many
D gene: .
V gene: TRBV29-1
J gene: TRBJ2-5
CDR3 DNA: TGCAGCGTTGAATCGGGGGGCTCTTTTACGGTTAGGGAGACCCAGTACTTC
CDR3 protein: CSVESGGSFTVRETQYF

clone size: .
D gene: .
V gene: TRBV12-3/TRBV12-4
J gene: TRBJ2-7
CDR3 DNA: TGTGCCAGCAGTTCTACAACGCGCGGTACCCCCTACGAGCAGTACTTC
CDR3 protein: CASSSTTRGTPYEQYF

clone size: few
D gene: .
V gene: TRBV4-1
J gene: TRBJ1-3
CDR3 DNA: TGCGCCAGCAGCGCCTTAGGGGGGGCGCGTGGAAACACCATATATTTT
CDR3 protein: CASSALGGARGNTIYF

clone size: few
D gene: TRBD1
V gene: TRBV11-2
J gene: TRBJ2-7
CDR3 DNA: TGTGCCAGCAGCCCCCGGTCGGGGTCAGGGGGCAGCTGGGAGCAGTACTTC
CDR3 protein: CASSPRSGSGGSWEQYF

clone size: .
D gene: .
V gene: TRBV19
J gene: TRBJ2-7
CDR3 DNA: TGTGCCAGTAGTATAGGACCCCCATCCGGGACAACCCTAGGCGAGCAGTACTTC
CDR3 protein: CASSIGPPSGTTLGEQYF

clone size: many
D gene: .
V gene: TRBV6-1
J gene: TRBJ1-1
CDR3 DNA: TGTGCCAGCAGAGCCGGACAGATGAGAGACACTGAAGCTTTCTTT
CDR3 protein: CASRAGQMRDTEAFF

clone size: many
D gene: .
V gene: TRBV24-1
J gene: TRBJ2-5
CDR3 DNA: TGTGCCACCAGTGATGAGGGGACACAAGAGACCCAGTACTTC
CDR3 protein: CATSDEGTQETQYF

clone size: many
D gene: .
V gene: TRBV27
J gene: TRBJ2-7
CDR3 DNA: TGTGCCAGCGACACTTCCTACGAGCAGTACTTC
CDR3 protein: CASDTSYEQYF

clone size: many
D gene: .
V gene: TRBV28
J gene: TRBJ2-7
CDR3 DNA: TGTGCCAGCAGAACAGGTGGCGGGCCTAATTACGAGCAGTACTTC
CDR3 protein: CASRTGGGPNYEQYF

clone size: .
D gene: .
V gene: TRBV28
J gene: TRBJ2-7
CDR3 DNA: TGTGCCAGCAGTTCATCAGGGGTTGCGACCTCCGAGCAGTACTTC
CDR3 protein: CASSSSGVATSEQYF

clone size: many
D gene: .
V gene: TRBV9
J gene: TRBJ2-7
CDR3 DNA: TGTGCCAGCAGCGTAGGGGAGGCTCGGGAGCAGTACTTC
CDR3 protein: CASSVGEAREQYF

clone size: many
D gene: TRBD1
V gene: TRBV27
J gene: TRBJ2-5
CDR3 DNA: TGTGCCTGCAGTTACGGACAGGGCGGTGGAGAGACCCAGTACTTC
CDR3 protein: CACSYGQGGGETQYF

clone size: many
D gene: .
V gene: TRBV30
J gene: TRBJ1-3
CDR3 DNA: TGTGCCTGGACCTCTTACGCGGCGAGCTCTGGAAACACCATATATTTT
CDR3 protein: CAWTSYAASSGNTIYF

clone size: few
D gene: TRBD1
V gene: TRBV20-1
J gene: TRBJ2-5
CDR3 DNA: TGCAGTGCTAGAATGGACAGGGTAAATTGGGGAGAGACCCAGTACTTC
CDR3 protein: CSARMDRVNWGETQYF

clone size: many
D gene: .
V gene: TRBV4-1
J gene: TRBJ1-1
CDR3 DNA: TGCGCCAGCAGCTTACAGGAGACTGACACTGAAGCTTTCTTT
CDR3 protein: CASSLQETDTEAFF

clone size: .
D gene: .
V gene: TRBV27
J gene: TRBJ2-2
CDR3 DNA: TGTGCCAGCGGTCCCCTTCCAAACACCGGGGAGCTGTTTTTT
CDR3 protein: CASGPLPNTGELFF

clone size: .
D gene: TRBD2
V gene: TRBV2
J gene: TRBJ2-7
CDR3 DNA: TGTGCCAGCAGTGGGGGAGTTCTAGCGGGAATCTACGAGCAGTACTTC
CDR3 protein: CASSGGVLAGIYEQYF

clone size: few
D gene: TRBD2
V gene: TRBV19
J gene: TRBJ2-5
CDR3 DNA: TGTGCCAGTAGTATTGCACTAGCGGGTACGGAGACCCAGTACTTC
CDR3 protein: CASSIALAGTETQYF

clone size: many
D gene: .
V gene: TRBV15
J gene: TRBJ1-6
CDR3 DNA: TGTGCCACCTCCGAGGACCGCTATAATTCACCCCTCCACTTT
CDR3 protein: CATSEDRYNSPLHF

clone size: many
D gene: .
V gene: TRBV5-5
J gene: TRBJ1-2
CDR3 DNA: TGTGCCAGCAGCTTAGTTTTGATCTATGGCTACACCTTC
CDR3 protein: CASSLVLIYGYTF